The 22 T cell receptor beta chains below were found in one sample sequenced in a study of CD8 T cells in Susac syndrome. With random hexamers, reverse transcription was performed on about 0.5 to 1 ug of RNA. TCRdb passed the immunoSEQ multiplex PCR reads through MiXCR, listing each CDR3 protein once. The sample has about 300,000 distinct CDR3 sequences, approximately 91% seen once. The sequenced sample was CD8+ T cells from PBMCs. The receptors were sampled from a human donor with multiple sclerosis.

The chain is built from TRBV9 and TRBJ2-1; TRBD1 aligns across 9 bases. CDR1 is SGDLS, CDR2 YYNGEE, per germline. Germline trimming cut 2 bases from V and 5 bases from J; bases unmatched to any gene: 2. The CDR3 length is 14 residues. CDR3 sequence: CASSVTGGNNEQFF. The CDR3 DNA follows: TGTGCCAGCAGCGTTACAGGGGGCAACAATGAGCAGTTCTTC.

The rearrangement uses TRBV30 and TRBJ2-3; no firm D call. The V gene's germline CDR1 is GTSNPN and CDR2 SVGIG (reference sequence). Trimming stripped 1 base from V and 4 bases from J, with 3 bases between. The CDR3 runs 11 residues. CDR3 in amino acids: CAWSDADTQYF. CDR3 coding DNA: TGTGCCTGGAGTGACGCAGATACGCAGTATTTT.

The V gene is TRBV7-9, the J gene TRBJ2-7; D remains ambiguous. Germline CDR1 SEHNR, CDR2 FQNEAQ (reference sequence). This CDR3 has 13 amino acids. With 5 bases removed from V and 6 bases from J, the gap between germline ends came to 14 bases. The CDR3 DNA reads as TGTGCCAGCAGCCTGGAAGATTTCTCCGAGCAGTACTTC. This encodes CASSLEDFSEQYF.

This clonotype was seen just once. The V gene is TRBV7-9, the J gene TRBJ2-1; D not certain. This CDR3 has 12 amino acids. From germline, CDR1 is SEHNR and CDR2 FQNEAQ (reference sequence). The V end was cut by 2 bases, the J end by 7 bases, with 6 bases between. CDR3 amino acids: CASSLFVNEQFF. CDR3 nucleotide sequence: TGTGCCAGCAGCTTATTCGTAAATGAGCAGTTCTTC.

J is TRBJ2-7 and V is TRBV25-1; D is ambiguous. This CDR3 contains 15 residues. Germline V lookup: CDR1 MGHDK, CDR2 SYGVNS. The germline V and J ends were trimmed by 0 bases and 7 bases, with 16 bases remaining between them. Written as DNA, the CDR3 is TGTGCCAGCAGTGAATATGACACGACCATGGGAGAGCAGTACTTC. This gives the protein CASSEYDTTMGEQYF.

Only one count was recorded for this clonotype. This chain's CDR3 is CAWNVASGRTDTQYF. As DNA, the CDR3 is TGTGCCTGGAATGTGGCTAGCGGCCGCACAGATACGCAGTATTTT. The chain joins TRBV30 to TRBJ2-3; 7 nucleotides match TRBD2. The CDR3 sequence is 15 residues long. The V segment lost 4 bases and the J segment 1 base; nucleotides outside the gene matches: 8. Per germline, CDR1 GTSNPN and CDR2 SVGIG (reference sequence). Full variable domain (missing parts from reference TRBV30 and TRBJ2-3): SQTIHQWPATLVQPVGSPLSLECTVEGTSNPNLYWYRQAAGRGLQLLFYSVGIGQISSEVPQNLSASRPQDRQFILSSKKLLLSDSGFYLCAWNVASGRTDTQYFGPGTRLTVL.

This chain links TRBV3-1 with TRBJ2-1, with D possibly being TRBD2 (6 bases). The CDR3 consists of 13 residues. CDR1 and CDR2 from the germline V gene are LGHDT and YNNKEL (reference sequence). V was cut by 4 bases and J by 7 bases, with 11 bases left in between. The CDR3 nucleotides read TGTGCCAGCAGCCCCAGCCGGGGGAATGAGCAGTTCTTC. Encoded protein: CASSPSRGNEQFF.

The chain recombines TRBV6-2 or TRBV6-3 with TRBJ2-2, with 8 bases identical to TRBD1. The CDR3 is 14 amino acids. Germline values: CDR1 MNHEY, CDR2 SVGEGT. Unmatched junction bases numbered 4, after V lost 7 bases and J lost 3 bases. The CDR3 sequence is CASIPGGDTGELFF. The CDR3 coding sequence is TGTGCCAGCATCCCAGGGGGCGACACCGGGGAGCTGTTTTTT.

The rearrangement links TRBV12-3 or TRBV12-4 to TRBJ2-1; D is unclear. The V gene lost 3 bases and the J gene lost 9 bases, with 12 bases spanning the gap. This CDR3 region has 13 residues. This chain's CDR3 is CASSFQSRLEQFF. The CDR3 DNA follows: TGTGCCAGCAGTTTTCAGAGCCGCCTTGAGCAGTTCTTC.

V usage is TRBV7-8 and J usage is TRBJ2-5; 16 bases are shared with TRBD2. CDR3 size: 18 residues. V trimming: 2 bases; J trimming: 5 bases; junction bases outside the gene matches: 8. Germline loops: CDR1 SGHVS, CDR2 FQNEAQ. The CDR3 region has the DNA TGTGCCAGCAGCTTATTGGGGACTAGCGGGAGGGCTAGGGAGACCCAGTACTTC. Residues: CASSLLGTSGRARETQYF.

This sequence joins TRBV5-1 and TRBJ2-7; possibly TRBD2 for D (5 bases). V lost 3 bases and J 3 bases, leaving 19 bases between the germline ends. The CDR3 contains 16 residues. Germline lookup yields CDR1 SGHRS and CDR2 YFSETQ. CDR3 loop: CASSWAPAAGDYEQYF. CDR3 bases: TGCGCCAGCAGCTGGGCCCCCGCAGCCGGGGACTACGAGCAGTACTTC.

V usage is TRBV5-6 and J usage is TRBJ2-1; D is ambiguous. Germline CDR1 is SGHDT and CDR2 is YYEEEE. The CDR3 extends over 13 amino acids. The germline V and J ends were trimmed by 1 base and 3 bases, with 5 bases remaining between them. The CDR3: CASSLNIYNEQFF. CDR3 bases: TGTGCCAGCAGCTTGAACATCTACAATGAGCAGTTCTTC.

The chain joins TRBV15 to TRBJ2-5, with 7 bases lining up with TRBD1. The germline CDR1 and CDR2 sequences are LNHNV and YYDKDF (reference sequence). V lost 0 bases to trimming and J lost 1 base; unmatched junction nucleotides: 17. The CDR3 has 20 amino acids. CDR3 coding DNA: TGTGCCACCAGCAGAGACGAAGCCGGGACAGAGGACGTACCCCAAGAGACCCAGTACTTC. Protein sequence: CATSRDEAGTEDVPQETQYF.

J is TRBJ1-4 and V is TRBV7-9; D is perhaps TRBD1 (5 bases). The V and J ends lost 3 bases and 2 bases respectively, with 13 bases between them. CDR1 SEHNR and CDR2 FQNEAQ come from the germline V gene (reference sequence). CDR3 length: 16 residues. CDR3 bases: TGTGCCAGCAGCTTGCCCCAGGGACCCACTAATGAAAAACTGTTTTTT. Protein product: CASSLPQGPTNEKLFF.

The rearrangement links TRBV7-3 to TRBJ2-2; no reliable D call. From germline, CDR1 is SGHTA and CDR2 FQGTGA. V shed 8 bases and J shed 3 bases, with 7 bases lying between them. The CDR3 is made up of 12 amino acids. The CDR3 DNA reads as TGTGCCAGCCGGCCGGACACCGGGGAGCTGTTTTTT. Protein product: CASRPDTGELFF.

This rearrangement joins TRBV7-2 to TRBJ2-3; 7 bases agree with TRBD2. CDR1 SGHTA and CDR2 FQGNSA come from the germline V gene. The ends lost 5 bases at V and 6 bases at J; junction bases unmatched: 14. The CDR3 totals 16 residues. CDR3: CASSHTSVRSQDTQYF. In nucleotides, the CDR3 is TGTGCCAGCAGCCATACTAGCGTCCGATCACAGGATACGCAGTATTTT. Filled out from reference TRBV7-2 and TRBJ2-3, the complete variable domain reads GAGVSQSPSNKVTEKGKDVELRCDPISGHTALYWYRQSLGQGLEFLIYFQGNSAPDKSGLPSDRFSAERTGGSVSTLTIQRTQQEDSAVYLCASSHTSVRSQDTQYFGPGTRLTVL.

The chain joins TRBV6-6 to TRBJ1-5, with D possibly being TRBD1 (6 bases). The germline V gene has CDR1 MNHNY and CDR2 SVGAGI (reference sequence). This CDR3 has 15 amino acids. Trimming left V 0 bases short and J 5 bases short, with 11 bases between. CDR3 sequence: CASSYSQGWDQPQHF. The CDR3, as DNA: TGTGCCAGCAGTTACTCACAGGGTTGGGATCAGCCCCAGCATTTT.

The V call is TRBV29-1, the J call TRBJ2-7; 7 bases align to TRBD2. The V segment lost 4 bases and the J segment 7 bases; nucleotides outside the gene matches: 10. In germline, CDR1 is SQVTM, CDR2 ANQGSEA. The CDR3 totals 13 residues. The CDR3 DNA sequence: TGCAGCGTTGGGGCGGGAGTGAGAGTGGAGCAGTACTTC. Translation: CSVGAGVRVEQYF.

The J gene is TRBJ2-1, the V gene TRBV28; D perhaps matches TRBD2 (6 bases). The CDR3 is 16 amino acids. The V gene's germline CDR1 is MDHEN and CDR2 SYDVKM. Trimming took 4 bases from V and 1 from J, leaving 14 bases between them. DNA for the CDR3: TGTGCCAGCAGTTCGGTAGCGGAATGGTCCTACAATGAGCAGTTCTTC. This sequence encodes CASSSVAEWSYNEQFF.

V and J are TRBV13 and TRBJ2-3; 7 bases fit TRBD1. CDR1 is PRHDT, CDR2 FYEKMQ, per germline (reference sequence). J lost 2 bases, V lost 4 bases, and 15 bases had no gene match. There are 18 residues in the CDR3. The CDR3 coding sequence is TGTGCCAGCAGCTCAACCGGCCCAACAGGGGACCTCACAGATACGCAGTATTTT. Its translation: CASSSTGPTGDLTDTQYF.

The chain has TRBV15 and TRBJ2-3, with D possibly being TRBD2 (5 bases). V shed 0 bases and J shed 4 bases, with 11 bases lying between them. The V gene's germline CDR1 is LNHNV and CDR2 YYDKDF (reference sequence). The CDR3 is 15 amino acids. CDR3 sequence (DNA): TGTGCCACCAGCAGAGATTTGCGGGTCGCAGATACGCAGTATTTT. The encoded protein is CATSRDLRVADTQYF.

A single count supports this clonotype. CDR3 sequence reads: CSAAPGTAYTEAFF. The DNA of the CDR3 is TGCAGTGCTGCCCCCGGGACAGCCTACACTGAAGCTTTCTTT. The chain couples TRBV20-1 to TRBJ1-1; 7 bases fit TRBD1. This CDR3 spans 14 amino acids. V shed 5 bases, J shed 3 bases, and the junction held 9 bases outside the gene matches. The germline V gene has CDR1 DFQATT and CDR2 SNEGSKA (reference sequence).